Listed below are T cell receptor beta chains from one sample, sequenced in a study of T-cell reconstitution after alpha-beta-depleted transplantation in children. Via MiXCR, TCRdb re-called the PCR reads, giving one row per CDR3 protein. The table lists 100,000 or so distinct CDR3 sequences, around a quarter of them singletons. The source material was PBMCs, sampled before TCRalphabeta/CD19-depleted stem cell transplant. The source is a boy younger than 10 with acute lymphoblastic leukemia, due to receive a stem cell transplant. Both conserved end residues are part of each CDR3. A D gene is named only where the DNA matches it firmly. Expanded clones are given a class, and other clones once, few, many or no size at all.

j_call,v_call,clone_size,d_call,cdr3_nt,cdr3_aa
TRBJ2-1,TRBV5-1,few,NA,TGCGCCAGCAGCTTAGCGGACAACAATGAGCAGTTCTTC,CASSLADNNEQFF
TRBJ2-1,TRBV20-1,few,NA,TGCAGTGCTAGATCACCGGACGGCCTTGACAATGAGCAGTTCTTC,CSARSPDGLDNEQFF
TRBJ1-1,TRBV5-1,NA,NA,TGCGCCAGCAGCTCCTCTCGCCGGTCGAATAGCGCTGAAGCTTTCTTT,CASSSSRRSNSAEAFF
TRBJ2-7,TRBV20-1,NA,NA,TGCAGTGCTAGACAACGGACATTTCGCTACTACGAGCAGTACTTC,CSARQRTFRYYEQYF
TRBJ2-7,TRBV7-9,few,NA,TGTGCCAGCAGTGACAGGTACTACGAGCAGTACTTC,CASSDRYYEQYF
TRBJ2-1,TRBV14,NA,NA,TGTGCCAGCAGCCAAGGATTCCACAATGAGCAGTTCTTC,CASSQGFHNEQFF
TRBJ2-1,TRBV7-2,few,NA,TGTGCCAGCAGCTTAATTCTCGCGGGACTTAATTACAATGAGCAGTTCTTC,CASSLILAGLNYNEQFF
TRBJ2-4,TRBV5-1,NA,TRBD1,TGCGCCAGCAGCCGGGACAGGGGGAACATTCAGTACTTC,CASSRDRGNIQYF
TRBJ2-5,TRBV6-5,NA,NA,TGTGCCAGCAGTTACTCTCGTAATATTCCGGGGACAGAGACCCAGTACTTC,CASSYSRNIPGTETQYF
TRBJ2-1,TRBV28,NA,TRBD2,TGTGCCAGCAGCCTGGGACTAGCGGGCTACAATGAGCAGTTCTTC,CASSLGLAGYNEQFF
TRBJ2-1,TRBV21-1,NA,NA,TGTGCCAGCAGCGAAGACAGGGTCCTAGCGGAGTACGATGAGCAGTTCTTC,CASSEDRVLAEYDEQFF
TRBJ2-3,TRBV5-1,few,NA,TGCGCCAGCAGCCCCGGGGATAGCGGCACAGATACGCAGTATTTT,CASSPGDSGTDTQYF
TRBJ2-5,TRBV7-2,NA,NA,TGTGCCAGCAGCTCTAATGCGGTATGGACGGCACAAGAGACCCAGTACTTC,CASSSNAVWTAQETQYF
TRBJ2-3,TRBV5-1,few,TRBD2,TGCGCCAGCAGCCCGGGACTAGCGGCAGATACGCAGTATTTT,CASSPGLAADTQYF
TRBJ2-7,TRBV6-5,NA,NA,TGTGCCGGCAGTTCTGATCTCAGGGGAATCGAGCAGTACTTC,CAGSSDLRGIEQYF
TRBJ2-1,TRBV7-2,NA,TRBD2,TGTGCCAGCAGGCCACCGGGACTAGCGGGGGACAATGAGCAGTTCTTC,CASRPPGLAGDNEQFF
TRBJ1-3,TRBV9,once,NA,TGTGCCAGCAGCGTAGGAGGGACCGGAAACACCATATATTTT,CASSVGGTGNTIYF
TRBJ2-7,TRBV2,NA,TRBD1,TGTGCCACCGGACAGGGTGACGAGCAGTACTTC,CATGQGDEQYF
TRBJ2-2,TRBV14,NA,NA,TGTGCCAGCAGCCAAGTCGGCGGAGGGCTGGGCGGGGAGCTGTTTTTT,CASSQVGGGLGGELFF
TRBJ2-3,TRBV3-1,NA,NA,TGTGCCAGCAGCCAAGGTCCGAGTTCAGATACGCAGTATTTT,CASSQGPSSDTQYF
TRBJ2-1,TRBV7-6,few,NA,TGTGCCAGCAGCCCGGGAGAGTGGAATGAGCAGTTCTTC,CASSPGEWNEQFF
TRBJ2-1,TRBV29-1,NA,NA,TGCAGCGTCCCCAGCGGAGCCTCCTACAATGAGCAGTTCTTC,CSVPSGASYNEQFF
TRBJ2-7,TRBV29-1,many,NA,TGCAGCGTTTGGCCGTTGGGGTCCTACGAGCAGTACTTC,CSVWPLGSYEQYF
TRBJ1-1,TRBV12-3/TRBV12-4,few,NA,TGTGCCAGCAGTGAGGGCGGTGGGGGGTTGAACACTGAAGCTTTCTTT,CASSEGGGGLNTEAFF
TRBJ2-1,TRBV28,NA,TRBD2,TGTGCCAGCAGTTTTAGACTAGCGGACGAATACAATGAGCAGTTCTTC,CASSFRLADEYNEQFF
TRBJ2-3,TRBV20-1,many,NA,TGCAGTGCTAGGGGCCCCGGCCAGATCACAGATACGCAGTATTTT,CSARGPGQITDTQYF
TRBJ2-5,TRBV3-1,NA,NA,TGTGCCAGCACCCTATCGTGGCGCCAGGCACAAGAGACCCAGCACTTC,CASTLSWRQAQETQHF
TRBJ2-1,TRBV7-6,NA,NA,TGTGCCAGCAGCTTATCCCTAGGAAACAATGAGCAGTTCTTC,CASSLSLGNNEQFF
TRBJ2-2,TRBV20-1,few,NA,TGCAGTGCTACGAACCAGCCGGTTGGGAGCACCGGGGAGCTGTTTTTT,CSATNQPVGSTGELFF
TRBJ2-7,TRBV7-8,few,TRBD2,TGTGCCAGCAGCCCTTCATCTAGCGGGGACTCCTACGAGCAGTACTTC,CASSPSSSGDSYEQYF
TRBJ2-3,TRBV29-1,NA,NA,TGCAGCGTTGGGAACAGCAAGTACACGCAGTATTTT,CSVGNSKYTQYF
TRBJ1-2,TRBV9,few,NA,TGTGCCAGCAGCGTAGCGTGGCGCGGCTACACCTTC,CASSVAWRGYTF
TRBJ2-7,TRBV5-6,few,TRBD2,TGTGCCAGCAGCTTGATGGCTAGCGGTGGGACTTGGGAGCAGTACTTC,CASSLMASGGTWEQYF
TRBJ2-7,TRBV7-9,NA,NA,TGTGCCAGCAGACTTAGCGGAGGGGCCATGTCGAATGAGCAGTACTTC,CASRLSGGAMSNEQYF
TRBJ2-6,TRBV20-1,few,NA,TGCAGTGTTCCCCCGGATTCTGGGGCCAACGTCCTGACTTTC,CSVPPDSGANVLTF
TRBJ1-5,TRBV20-1,NA,NA,TGCAGTGCTAGAGATCGGCCCAGCCTACAGGGTGGGTGGCAGCCCCAGCATTTT,CSARDRPSLQGGWQPQHF
TRBJ2-7,TRBV14,few,NA,TGTGCCAGCAGCCAAGATTTGACCCCCTACGAGCAGTACTTC,CASSQDLTPYEQYF
TRBJ2-1,TRBV4-1,NA,NA,TGCGCCAGCAGCCAAGTGAGTAGCGGAGGGCGGCGGTTCTTC,CASSQVSSGGRRFF
TRBJ2-2,TRBV28,NA,NA,TGTGCCAGCAGTTTGGGAAGACGGGCCACCGGGGAGCTGTTTTTT,CASSLGRRATGELFF
TRBJ1-1,TRBV11-2,NA,NA,TGTGCCAGCAGCTTAGAAGTCGTGAACACTGAAGCTTTCTTT,CASSLEVVNTEAFF
TRBJ2-7,TRBV10-3,NA,TRBD1,TGTGCCATCAGCCTCGGACAGGCGACAAATTACGAGCAGTACTTC,CAISLGQATNYEQYF
TRBJ2-1,TRBV10-3,few,NA,TGTGCCATCAGGAGTGGCGGAGGTGGGATCAATGAGCAGTTCTTC,CAIRSGGGGINEQFF
TRBJ2-7,TRBV28,NA,NA,TGTGCCAGCAGTTCGTCATCTTCTAGAGCGGGTTTTTACGAGCAGTACTTC,CASSSSSSRAGFYEQYF
TRBJ2-5,TRBV28,NA,NA,TGTGCCAGCAGTTTTAGATTTGCTACGCAAGAGACCCAGTACTTC,CASSFRFATQETQYF
TRBJ2-5,TRBV24-1,many,TRBD2,TGTGCCACCAGTGATTTCAAAGCGGGAGGGCCGAAGGGAGAGACCCAGTACTTC,CATSDFKAGGPKGETQYF
TRBJ2-3,TRBV5-8,few,NA,TGTGCCAGCAGCCCGCTTGCCCGGGCAGATACGCAGTATTTT,CASSPLARADTQYF
TRBJ2-2,TRBV5-1,NA,NA,TGCGCCAGCAGCTTTACGGGGGCGACGGCCGGGGAGCTGTTTTTT,CASSFTGATAGELFF
TRBJ1-2,TRBV7-9,few,TRBD1,TGTGCCAGCAGCTCGTTCCTAGACAGGGACTATGGCTACACCTTC,CASSSFLDRDYGYTF
TRBJ1-5,TRBV9,many,TRBD1,TGTGCCAGCAGCGCGGGACAGGGCAATCAGCCCCAGCATTTT,CASSAGQGNQPQHF
TRBJ2-1,TRBV5-1,few,TRBD2,TGCGCCAGCAGCTTGTGGGGGGGAGGGGATGAGCAGTTCTTC,CASSLWGGGDEQFF
TRBJ1-2,TRBV6-1,once,TRBD1,TGTGCCAGCAGCCGGGACAGGGATTCTTATGGCTACACCTTC,CASSRDRDSYGYTF
TRBJ1-2,TRBV11-2,NA,NA,TGTGCCAGCAGCTTGCTACGGGTTTCTAACTATGGCTACACCTTC,CASSLLRVSNYGYTF
TRBJ2-4,TRBV3-1,few,NA,TGTGCCAGCAGCCTAACTTCTAGGAGGGAAAACATTCAGTACTTC,CASSLTSRRENIQYF
TRBJ1-2,TRBV28,NA,NA,TGTGCCAGCAGGGACCCCCAGGGCGTTCGGGGCTACACCTTC,CASRDPQGVRGYTF
TRBJ2-1,TRBV7-2,few,NA,TGTGCCAGCAGCTTAATTTCGAGGGGCAATGAGCAGTTCTTC,CASSLISRGNEQFF
TRBJ1-2,TRBV5-1,NA,NA,TGCGCCAGCAGCTTGGTTCATCCGGGGGCGGATGGCTACACCTTC,CASSLVHPGADGYTF